These 23 T cell receptor beta chains were all obtained from the same sample, sequenced in a study of CD8 T cells in ankylosing spondylitis. TCRdb reprocessed the 5' RACE reads with MiXCR, giving one entry per CDR3 protein. This table has about 170,000 distinct CDR3 sequences, roughly 18% appearing once. Source material: blood, either unsorted or a sorted T cell fraction (not recorded which). Every receptor here comes from a male donor with ankylosing spondylitis or in good health (not recorded which).

Ten or more counts support this clonotype. This chain uses TRBV20-1 with TRBJ2-1; TRBD2 agrees at 14 bases. CDR1 and CDR2 (germline): DFQATT, SNEGSKA (reference sequence). The CDR3 consists of 13 residues. V dropped 6 bases and J dropped 9; count of bases not matched to a gene: 4. The CDR3 sequence: CSAGLAGDGEQFF. The CDR3 DNA is TGCAGTGCGGGACTAGCGGGAGACGGTGAGCAGTTCTTC.

This clonotype was found a few times. The chain is built from TRBV29-1 and TRBJ2-7, with 7 bases identical to TRBD1. CDR1 and CDR2 (germline): SQVTM, ANQGSEA. V gave up 5 bases and J gave up 1 base; unmatched junction bases: 5. This CDR3 contains 13 residues. As DNA, the CDR3 is TGCAGCGTTCCGGGACAGCTATCCTACGAGCAGTACTTC. This sequence encodes CSVPGQLSYEQYF.

Worth noting for this clonotype: Since a much larger clone is just one base distant, this may be a read error. V and J are TRBV5-1 and TRBJ1-2; D call uncertain. This CDR3 contains 15 residues. Looked up from germline, CDR1 is SGHRS and CDR2 is YFSETQ. CDR3 amino acids: CVSSAGPTSNYGYTF. DNA of the CDR3: TGCGTCAGCAGCGCCGGTCCGACCTCTAACTATGGCTACACCTTC.

This clonotype was seen a few times. V gene TRBV6-1 combines with J gene TRBJ1-3; D ambiguous. Germline V gives CDR1 MNHNS, CDR2 SASEGT. The CDR3 totals 16 residues. The V and J ends lost 5 bases and 0 bases respectively, with 14 bases between them. In DNA form, the CDR3 reads TGTGCCAGCAGTCGCCTGGGTAGCATCTCTGGAAACACCATATATTTT. Translating it yields CASSRLGSISGNTIYF.

This clonotype was recorded at least ten times. The rearrangement links TRBV27 to TRBJ1-1; D is uncertain. Trimming removed 3 bases from V and 3 bases from J, with 17 bases in between. CDR1 is MNHEY, CDR2 SMNVEV, per germline (reference sequence). This CDR3 region has 16 residues. In DNA form, the CDR3 reads TGTGCCAGCAGTTTCCTCCGTATGGGTACCTACACTGAAGCTTTCTTT. Translating it yields CASSFLRMGTYTEAFF.

This clonotype appeared many times. The chain employs TRBV20-1 and TRBJ2-3; unclear D gene. Germline V lookup: CDR1 DFQATT, CDR2 SNEGSKA (reference sequence). Trimming removed 5 bases at V and 1 base at J, with 10 bases between. There are 13 residues in the CDR3. The CDR3 DNA sequence: TGCAGTGCTCGGAGTCCCGGCACAGATACGCAGTATTTT. It encodes CSARSPGTDTQYF.

This chain uses TRBV9 with TRBJ2-7, with D possibly being TRBD1 or TRBD2 (5 bases each). CDR3 size: 17 residues. Germline lookup yields CDR1 SGDLS and CDR2 YYNGEE. V was shortened by 3 bases and J by 3 bases, with 22 bases between the two germline ends. CDR3 amino acids: CASSDDEEGTRYYEQYF. CDR3 sequence (DNA): TGTGCCAGCAGCGACGACGAAGAAGGGACCCGATACTACGAGCAGTACTTC.

The rearrangement joins TRBV29-1 to TRBJ1-2; the D gene is possibly TRBD1 (5 bases). Per the germline V gene, CDR1 is SQVTM and CDR2 is ANQGSEA. The CDR3 is 11 residues long. The ends were cut back, 7 bases at V and 4 bases at J, with 10 bases in the middle. This CDR3 is CSGRDSYGYTF. The CDR3 DNA follows: TGCAGCGGCCGCGACAGCTATGGCTACACCTTC.

This clonotype was observed many times. The rearrangement joins TRBV12-3 or TRBV12-4 to TRBJ1-2; TRBD1 agrees at 10 bases. Germline trimming cut 4 bases from V and 8 bases from J; bases unmatched to any gene: 16. The CDR3 runs 17 residues. The CDR3 sequence: CASSSSGGQGPDWGYTF. As DNA, the CDR3 is TGTGCCAGCAGTTCAAGCGGGGGACAGGGGCCTGACTGGGGCTACACCTTC.

The chain combines TRBV5-1 with TRBJ2-1; 9 positions match TRBD2. Germline assignment: CDR1 SGHRS and CDR2 YFSETQ. V lost 3 bases to trimming and J lost 9 bases; unmatched junction nucleotides: 7. The CDR3 is made up of 14 amino acids. The CDR3 DNA is TGCGCCAGCAGCTCGGGCACTAGCGGGTTTGAGCAGTTCTTC. It translates to CASSSGTSGFEQFF.

This clonotype was detected many times. The chain is built from TRBV25-1 and TRBJ1-6, with a possible D match to TRBD1 (5 bases). Germline V gene lookup returns CDR1 MGHDK and CDR2 SYGVNS. Between the trimmed V and J ends, which lost 8 bases and 8 bases, there was a span of 13 bases. The CDR3 runs 13 residues. The CDR3 nucleotides are TGTGCCAGCTCCGGGACCGCTTATTCACCCCTCCACTTT. This gives the protein CASSGTAYSPLHF.

The gene calls are TRBV28 and TRBJ1-6; TRBD1 aligns across 10 bases. V trimming: 9 bases; J trimming: 9 bases; junction bases outside the gene matches: 17. Germline lookup yields CDR1 MDHEN and CDR2 SYDVKM. The CDR3 spans 17 residues. The CDR3 is CASCPVGQGQFGSPLHF. CDR3 nucleotides: TGTGCCAGTTGCCCGGTGGGACAGGGGCAATTTGGTTCACCCCTCCACTTT.

The chain recombines TRBV29-1 with TRBJ1-1; TRBD1 matches at 8 bases. The CDR3 covers 13 residues. From germline, CDR1 is SQVTM and CDR2 ANQGSEA. After removal of 6 bases from V and 4 bases from J, the junction contained 7 bases not matched to a gene. CDR3 loop: CSVGQGGSTEAFF. DNA of the CDR3: TGCAGCGTCGGACAGGGAGGGAGCACTGAAGCTTTCTTT.

The table lists this clonotype with a count of one. A much larger clone differs from this one at a single base, so this may be a read error. This chain joins TRBV5-1 and TRBJ2-7; TRBD2 agrees at 7 bases. CDR3 size: 14 residues. Looked up from germline, CDR1 is SGHRS and CDR2 is YFSETQ. This CDR3 reads CASSGGDYPYGQYF. The DNA for the CDR3 is TGCGCCAGCAGCGGCGGGGACTACCCCTACGGGCAGTACTTC.

Ten or more counts support this clonotype. The V gene is TRBV28, the J gene TRBJ2-7, with 11 bases identical to TRBD2. The length of the CDR3 is 15 residues. J was trimmed by 2 bases and V by 7 bases; bases with no gene match: 7. Germline loops: CDR1 MDHEN, CDR2 SYDVKM. CDR3 sequence reads: CASTPLAGGTYEQYF. The DNA for the CDR3 is TGTGCCAGCACGCCGCTAGCGGGAGGAACCTACGAGCAGTACTTC. Looking up the rest from reference TRBV28 and TRBJ2-7 gives the full variable domain: DVKVTQSSRYLVKRTGEKVFLECVQDMDHENMFWYRQDPGLGLRLIYFSYDVKMKEKGDIPEGYSVSREKKERFSLILESASTNQTSMYLCASTPLAGGTYEQYFGPGTRLTVT.

The sample holds many counts of this clonotype. The chain joins TRBV4-1 to TRBJ2-2, with D perhaps TRBD2 (7 bases). The V gene lost 0 bases and the J gene lost 4 bases, with 15 bases spanning the gap. The CDR3 loop spans 17 amino acids. Germline V gene sequence: CDR1 MGHRA, CDR2 YSYEKL. CDR3 coding DNA: TGCGCCAGCAGCCAAGATCCTAGGGAGGGGGGCACCGGGGAGCTGTTTTTT. Residues: CASSQDPREGGTGELFF.

This chain uses TRBV20-1 with TRBJ2-2; 12 nucleotides agree with TRBD2. Looked up from germline, CDR1 is DFQATT and CDR2 is SNEGSKA (reference sequence). The CDR3 totals 16 residues. The trim removed 0 bases at V and 4 bases at J, leaving 3 bases unmatched. The CDR3 region has the DNA TGCAGTGCTAGAGATTCTAGCGGGAGGGCCACCGGGGAGCTGTTTTTT. It translates to CSARDSSGRATGELFF.

This clonotype came up a few times. J is TRBJ2-7 and V is TRBV30, with D maybe TRBD2 (5 bases). Looked up from germline, CDR1 is GTSNPN and CDR2 is SVGIG (reference sequence). This CDR3 has 13 amino acids. Trimming cost V 3 bases and J 1 base, with 10 bases left between them. CDR3 sequence: CAWRRTGSYEQYF. CDR3 coding DNA: TGTGCCTGGAGACGGACGGGATCCTACGAGCAGTACTTC. Combining the CDR3 with reference TRBV30 and TRBJ2-7 gives the whole variable domain SQTIHQWPATLVQPVGSPLSLECTVEGTSNPNLYWYRQAAGRGLQLLFYSVGIGQISSEVPQNLSASRPQDRQFILSSKKLLLSDSGFYLCAWRRTGSYEQYFGPGTRLTVT.

The chain has TRBV29-1 and TRBJ2-7; 11 bases match TRBD2. CDR1 and CDR2 from the germline V gene are SQVTM and ANQGSEA. The CDR3 extends over 13 amino acids. The junction had 1 base not matched to a gene; V was cut back by 5 bases and J by 1 base. The DNA of the CDR3 is TGCAGCGTTCTAGCGGGAGGTTCCTACGAGCAGTACTTC. Translated, it gives CSVLAGGSYEQYF.

This chain connects TRBV7-2 to TRBJ2-7; perhaps TRBD2 as D (6 bases). CDR1 and CDR2 from the germline V gene are SGHTA and FQGNSA. CDR3 length: 15 amino acids. Trimming pared 2 bases from V and 3 bases from J, leaving 14 bases between. This CDR3 reads CASSLLASGGYEQYF. The DNA for the CDR3 is TGTGCCAGCAGCTTACTAGCGAGTGGGGGCTACGAGCAGTACTTC.

The J gene is TRBJ1-2, the V gene TRBV20-1; D possibly corresponds to TRBD1 (6 bases). V dropped 6 bases and J dropped 7 bases, with 21 bases sitting between them. Per germline, CDR1 DFQATT and CDR2 SNEGSKA (reference sequence). This CDR3 has 14 residues. CDR3 in DNA: TGCAGTGCCGCCGTTACAGGGAAGGTCGGTGGCTACACCTTC. Amino acid sequence: CSAAVTGKVGGYTF.

This clonotype was observed a few times. V is TRBV24-1 and J is TRBJ1-2; 12 bases are shared with TRBD1. Looked up from germline, CDR1 is KGHDR and CDR2 is SFDVKD. Unmatched junction bases numbered 7, after V lost 4 bases and J lost 2 bases. The CDR3 extends over 17 amino acids. The CDR3 DNA is TGTGCCACCAGTGACGAGGGACAGGGGGCTTTCAACTATGGCTACACCTTC. This sequence encodes CATSDEGQGAFNYGYTF.

This clonotype was detected many times. J is TRBJ2-2 and V is TRBV25-1; no definite D call. V was shortened by 2 bases and J by 6 bases, with 13 bases between the two germline ends. Germline V gene sequence: CDR1 MGHDK, CDR2 SYGVNS. This CDR3 contains 15 residues. CDR3 DNA sequence: TGTGCCAGCAGTGAAGACCGCTCGTTGGCCGGGGAGCTGTTTTTT. Translating gives CASSEDRSLAGELFF.